Listed here is a single T cell receptor (beta chain). Its antigen is not known. With V trimmed by 6 bases and J by 4 bases, 6 bases remained unmatched. Germline CDR1 and CDR2: SGHDN and FVKESK. The CDR3 loop spans 15 amino acids. Each CDR3 protein is one row after TCRdb ran MiXCR on the reads. The table lists hundreds of thousands of distinct CDR3 sequences, roughly 29% of them singletons, with approximately 20% in the top ten. The sample originates from a study of T cell repertoires in cytomegalovirus infection. Background on the study: The authors used CMV epitopes that were HLA-C-restricted (recently identified) and HLA-B-restricted (well studied). The public TCR beta signatures pointed to both CMV infection and matching HLA type. Study-wide points: Dominant in the ex vivo response were TCR beta clonotypes restricted by HLA-C and specific for CMV.

J is TRBJ2-6 and V is TRBV14; 7 positions agree with TRBD1. The sample in question was cultured PBMCs, obtained from culture after CMV antigen stimulation. The receptor was derived from a human donor in good health (CMV status not recorded). Some clones in this sample may be carry-over from other donors' samples. CDR3 sequence reads: CASSQTGTGANVLTF. In DNA, the CDR3 is TGTGCCAGCAGTCAGACAGGGACCGGGGCCAACGTCCTGACTTTC.